This T cell receptor (beta chain) was identified during a study of beta chain features in type 1 diabetes. Whole-study findings and limits: All four CD4+ subsets from Type 1 diabetes patients carried moderately but significantly shorter TCRB CDR3s.

This clone was detected only a few times. Its antigen is currently unknown. Every isolated RNA sample was fully reverse transcribed, so sequencing captured expressed TCRB transcripts. TCRdb keeps only in-frame clones here, not all; method: immunoSEQ multiplex PCR. The profile shows hundreds of thousands of clones, over 10% of them singletons. The authors took one heparinised blood draw, averaging approximately 110 mL, from each donor. The receptor's source is a man between 18 and 35 years old with type 1 diabetes. Specimen: naive CD4+ T cells from blood.

CDR3 in DNA: TGTGCCAGCAGCCGAGGACCGGGAGGCGGAGAGACCCAGTACTTC. Protein product: CASSRGPGGGETQYF. The chain joins TRBV7-3 to TRBJ2-5; 7 nucleotides line up with TRBD2. The trim removed 5 bases at V and 4 bases at J, leaving 10 bases unmatched. From germline, CDR1 is SGHTA and CDR2 FQGTGA. CDR3 length: 15 amino acids. Combining the CDR3 with reference TRBV7-3 and TRBJ2-5 gives the whole variable domain GAGVSQTPSNKVTEKGKYVELRCDPISGHTALYWYRQSLGQGPEFLIYFQGTGAADDSGLPNDRFFAVRPEGSVSTLKIQRTERGDSAVYLCASSRGPGGGETQYFGPGTRLLVL.